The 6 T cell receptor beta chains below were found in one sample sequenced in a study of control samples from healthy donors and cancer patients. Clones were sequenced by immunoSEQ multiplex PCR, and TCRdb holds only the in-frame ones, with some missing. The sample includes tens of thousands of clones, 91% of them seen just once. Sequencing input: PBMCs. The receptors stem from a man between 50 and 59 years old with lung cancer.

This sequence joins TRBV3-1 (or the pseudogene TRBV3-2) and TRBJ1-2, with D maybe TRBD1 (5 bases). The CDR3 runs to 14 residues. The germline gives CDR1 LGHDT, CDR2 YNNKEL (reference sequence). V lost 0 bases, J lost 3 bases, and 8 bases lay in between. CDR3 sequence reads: CASSQDLTDYGYTF. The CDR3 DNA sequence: TGTGCCAGCAGCCAAGATCTGACAGACTATGGCTACACCTTC.

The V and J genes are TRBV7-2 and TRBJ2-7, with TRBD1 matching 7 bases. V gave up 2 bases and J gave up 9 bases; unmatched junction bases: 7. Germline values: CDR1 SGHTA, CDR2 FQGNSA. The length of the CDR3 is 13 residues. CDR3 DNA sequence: TGTGCCAGCAGCTTAACTACAGGGGTAGGGCAGTACTTC. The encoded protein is CASSLTTGVGQYF.

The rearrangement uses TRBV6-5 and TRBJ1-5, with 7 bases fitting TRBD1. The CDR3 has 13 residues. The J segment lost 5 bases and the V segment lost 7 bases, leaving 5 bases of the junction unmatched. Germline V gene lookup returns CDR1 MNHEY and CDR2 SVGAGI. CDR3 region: CASKRDSYQPQHF. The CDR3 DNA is TGTGCCAGCAAGCGGGACAGTTATCAGCCCCAGCATTTT.

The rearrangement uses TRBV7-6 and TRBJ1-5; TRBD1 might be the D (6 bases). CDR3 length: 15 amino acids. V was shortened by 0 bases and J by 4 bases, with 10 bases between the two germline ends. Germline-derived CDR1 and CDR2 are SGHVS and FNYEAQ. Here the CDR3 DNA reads TGTGCCAGCAGCTTAGCGACGGGGACAAATCAGCCCCAGCATTTT. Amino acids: CASSLATGTNQPQHF.

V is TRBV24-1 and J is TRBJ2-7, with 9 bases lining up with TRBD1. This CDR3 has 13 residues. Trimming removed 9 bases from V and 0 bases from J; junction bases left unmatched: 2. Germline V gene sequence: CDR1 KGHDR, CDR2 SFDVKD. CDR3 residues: CATGQGSSYEQYF. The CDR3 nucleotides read TGTGCCACCGGACAGGGGAGCTCCTACGAGCAGTACTTC.

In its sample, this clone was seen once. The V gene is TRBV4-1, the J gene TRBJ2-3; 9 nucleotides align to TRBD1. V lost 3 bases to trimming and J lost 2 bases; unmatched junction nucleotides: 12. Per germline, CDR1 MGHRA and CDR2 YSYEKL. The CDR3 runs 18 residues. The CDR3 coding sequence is TGCGCCAGCAGCCAGACCATGGGGGGGACAGGGAACACAGATACGCAGTATTTT. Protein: CASSQTMGGTGNTDTQYF.